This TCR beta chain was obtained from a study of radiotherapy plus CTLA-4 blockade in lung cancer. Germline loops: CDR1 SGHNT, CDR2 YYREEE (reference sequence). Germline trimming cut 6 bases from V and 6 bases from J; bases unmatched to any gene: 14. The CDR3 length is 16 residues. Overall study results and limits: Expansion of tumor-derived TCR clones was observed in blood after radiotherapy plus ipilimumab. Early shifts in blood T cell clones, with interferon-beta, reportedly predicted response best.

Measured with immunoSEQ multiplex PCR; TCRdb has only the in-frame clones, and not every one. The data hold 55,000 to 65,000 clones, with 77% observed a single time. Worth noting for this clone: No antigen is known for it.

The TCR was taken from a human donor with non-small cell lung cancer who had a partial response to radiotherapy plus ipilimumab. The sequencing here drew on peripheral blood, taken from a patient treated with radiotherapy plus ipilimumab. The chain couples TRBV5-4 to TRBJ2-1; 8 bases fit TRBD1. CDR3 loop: CASTVLGTGLFNEQFF. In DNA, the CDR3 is TGTGCCAGCACCGTTTTGGGGACAGGTCTTTTCAATGAGCAGTTCTTC.